This T cell receptor (beta chain) was recovered during a study of radiotherapy plus CTLA-4 blockade in lung cancer. Across the whole study: The study recorded objective responses in 15% to 20% of patients and disease control in 31%.

TCRdb keeps only in-frame clones here, not all; method: immunoSEQ multiplex PCR. The sample shows about 60,000 clones, 75% to 85% of them seen only once. Patients had chemo-refractory metastatic non-small-cell lung cancer and received focal radiation plus CTLA-4 blockade that used ipilimumab. With 3 bases clipped from V and 1 base from J, the junction kept 3 bases outside the gene matches. The germline gives CDR1 MNHEY, CDR2 SMNVEV (reference sequence). The CDR3 sequence is 17 residues long. The TCR was taken from a human donor with non-small cell lung cancer who had a partial response to radiotherapy plus ipilimumab. This rearrangement joins TRBV27 to TRBJ2-6, with 10 bases that match TRBD2. Sequencing was performed on peripheral blood, taken from a patient treated with radiotherapy plus ipilimumab. CDR3 amino acids: CASSFAAGGSGANVLTF. The DNA for the CDR3 is TGTGCCAGCAGTTTTGCAGCGGGGGGGTCTGGGGCCAACGTCCTGACTTTC.